The TCR beta chain described here comes from a study of prognosis after radiotherapy for stage I lung cancer. Study at large: Participants consisted of stage I non-small cell lung cancer patients, who were enrolled between 2018 and January 2019. In total, roughly 13 men and roughly six women took part as patients, aged 53 to 84 with a median of approximately 76 years. Notes on the study in general: Any tumor specificity that the expanded TCR clones may have had was not determined.

CDR1 and CDR2 (germline): SEHNR, FQNEAQ (reference sequence). This CDR3 region has 15 residues. V was pared by 7 bases and J by 4 bases, with 16 bases between. Genomic DNA was subjected to two-round multiplex PCR for amplification of TCR beta CDR3. Primers targeting each individual TRBV and TRBJ gene were applied in first-round PCR. One entry per CDR3 protein, called by TCRdb with MiXCR from the multiplex PCR reads. The sample has 20,000 to 30,000 distinct CDR3 sequences; around 30% are singletons. Details on this clonotype: Its antigen remains unidentified.

The specimen was PBMCs, collected before or after stereotactic body radiation therapy (not recorded which). This clonotype originated in a donor aged 50 or older with non-small cell lung cancer. The genes are TRBV7-9 and TRBJ2-2; D is undetermined. CDR3 coding DNA: TGTGCCAGCATCCTAGGAACACTCACCACCGGGGAGCTGTTTTTT. Translation gives CASILGTLTTGELFF.